This T cell receptor (beta chain) stems from a study of blood T cell repertoires in COVID-19. This CDR3 comprises 15 residues. Germline loops: CDR1 MGHRA, CDR2 YSYEKL. V lost 4 bases and J lost 5; bases outside the gene matches: 11. Using immunoSEQ multiplex PCR, the repertoire was profiled, and TCRdb retains in-frame clones only, with some absent. The repertoire holds about 250,000 clones, with 83% as singletons. This clone was detected only a few times. The sample consisted of PBMCs or T cells enriched from blood (not recorded which). The chain couples TRBV4-1 to TRBJ2-7; 7 nucleotides align to TRBD1. The receptor was derived from a woman between 40 and 50 years old who had been exposed to COVID-19. The CDR3 loop reads CASSPQRGQRNEQYF. DNA of the CDR3: TGCGCCAGCAGCCCCCAAAGGGGGCAGAGGAACGAGCAGTACTTC.